This T cell receptor beta chain was obtained from a study of shared clonotypes between healthy human individuals. Germline lookup yields CDR1 MDHEN and CDR2 SYDVKM. This CDR3 is 14 amino acids long. For this clone: One junction end does not reproduce the germline sequence, and a read error may be involved.

Profiling relied on immunoSEQ multiplex PCR, and the TCRdb table lists in-frame clones only, not all of them. The table includes some 2 million clones, 85% to 95% detected once. Input material: naive CD4+ T cells sorted from blood. Regarding subset: CD45RA+ positively selected. The sequence was collected from a young man in good health. V gene TRBV28 combines with J gene TRBJ2-4; D remains ambiguous. The CDR3 loop is CASSFKLTGWDLLF. The CDR3 DNA reads TGTGCCAGCAGTTTTAAGTTGACCGGATGGGATTTACTCTTC.